Detailed here is one TCR beta chain. Its antigen is currently unknown. The data are from a study of TIL therapy for anti-PD-1-resistant metastatic lung cancer. The overall study: Most patients had lung adenocarcinoma; a handful of tumors were EGFR-mutant, two ALK-rearranged; half smoked currently or formerly. Whole-study findings and limits: TIL clonotype persistence in blood showed no apparent association with response.

The trim removed 2 bases at V and 4 bases at J, leaving 7 bases unmatched. This CDR3 contains 16 residues. Germline CDR1 reads MGHRA; CDR2 reads YSYEKL. Sample time point: pre-treatment sample, taken before nivolumab and TIL therapy. This was the immunoSEQ v3 assay. Method: immunoSEQ multiplex PCR; TCRdb's copy keeps in-frame clones and lacks some. Found here are 10,000 to 15,000 clones, about 80% of them singletons; the top ten hold around 9.1%. This chain uses TRBV4-1 with TRBJ2-3, with 9 bases aligning to TRBD2. Sequenced here: blood, sampled at baseline. This sequence was found in a person between 25 and 79 years old with non-small cell lung cancer. The CDR3 reads CASSQQAGGGPDTQYF. In nucleotides, the CDR3 is TGCGCCAGCAGCCAACAAGCGGGAGGAGGCCCAGATACGCAGTATTTT.